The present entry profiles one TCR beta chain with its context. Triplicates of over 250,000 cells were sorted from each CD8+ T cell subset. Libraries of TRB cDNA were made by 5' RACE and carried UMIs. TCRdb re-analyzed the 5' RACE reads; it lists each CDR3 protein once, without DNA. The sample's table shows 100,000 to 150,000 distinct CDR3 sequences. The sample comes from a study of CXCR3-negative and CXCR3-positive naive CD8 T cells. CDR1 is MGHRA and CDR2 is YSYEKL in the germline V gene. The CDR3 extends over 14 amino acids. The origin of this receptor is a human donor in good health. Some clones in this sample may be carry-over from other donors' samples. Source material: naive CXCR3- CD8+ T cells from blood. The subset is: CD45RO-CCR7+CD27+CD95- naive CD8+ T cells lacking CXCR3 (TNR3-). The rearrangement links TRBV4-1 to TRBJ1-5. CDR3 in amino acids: CASSHSSSNQPQHF.